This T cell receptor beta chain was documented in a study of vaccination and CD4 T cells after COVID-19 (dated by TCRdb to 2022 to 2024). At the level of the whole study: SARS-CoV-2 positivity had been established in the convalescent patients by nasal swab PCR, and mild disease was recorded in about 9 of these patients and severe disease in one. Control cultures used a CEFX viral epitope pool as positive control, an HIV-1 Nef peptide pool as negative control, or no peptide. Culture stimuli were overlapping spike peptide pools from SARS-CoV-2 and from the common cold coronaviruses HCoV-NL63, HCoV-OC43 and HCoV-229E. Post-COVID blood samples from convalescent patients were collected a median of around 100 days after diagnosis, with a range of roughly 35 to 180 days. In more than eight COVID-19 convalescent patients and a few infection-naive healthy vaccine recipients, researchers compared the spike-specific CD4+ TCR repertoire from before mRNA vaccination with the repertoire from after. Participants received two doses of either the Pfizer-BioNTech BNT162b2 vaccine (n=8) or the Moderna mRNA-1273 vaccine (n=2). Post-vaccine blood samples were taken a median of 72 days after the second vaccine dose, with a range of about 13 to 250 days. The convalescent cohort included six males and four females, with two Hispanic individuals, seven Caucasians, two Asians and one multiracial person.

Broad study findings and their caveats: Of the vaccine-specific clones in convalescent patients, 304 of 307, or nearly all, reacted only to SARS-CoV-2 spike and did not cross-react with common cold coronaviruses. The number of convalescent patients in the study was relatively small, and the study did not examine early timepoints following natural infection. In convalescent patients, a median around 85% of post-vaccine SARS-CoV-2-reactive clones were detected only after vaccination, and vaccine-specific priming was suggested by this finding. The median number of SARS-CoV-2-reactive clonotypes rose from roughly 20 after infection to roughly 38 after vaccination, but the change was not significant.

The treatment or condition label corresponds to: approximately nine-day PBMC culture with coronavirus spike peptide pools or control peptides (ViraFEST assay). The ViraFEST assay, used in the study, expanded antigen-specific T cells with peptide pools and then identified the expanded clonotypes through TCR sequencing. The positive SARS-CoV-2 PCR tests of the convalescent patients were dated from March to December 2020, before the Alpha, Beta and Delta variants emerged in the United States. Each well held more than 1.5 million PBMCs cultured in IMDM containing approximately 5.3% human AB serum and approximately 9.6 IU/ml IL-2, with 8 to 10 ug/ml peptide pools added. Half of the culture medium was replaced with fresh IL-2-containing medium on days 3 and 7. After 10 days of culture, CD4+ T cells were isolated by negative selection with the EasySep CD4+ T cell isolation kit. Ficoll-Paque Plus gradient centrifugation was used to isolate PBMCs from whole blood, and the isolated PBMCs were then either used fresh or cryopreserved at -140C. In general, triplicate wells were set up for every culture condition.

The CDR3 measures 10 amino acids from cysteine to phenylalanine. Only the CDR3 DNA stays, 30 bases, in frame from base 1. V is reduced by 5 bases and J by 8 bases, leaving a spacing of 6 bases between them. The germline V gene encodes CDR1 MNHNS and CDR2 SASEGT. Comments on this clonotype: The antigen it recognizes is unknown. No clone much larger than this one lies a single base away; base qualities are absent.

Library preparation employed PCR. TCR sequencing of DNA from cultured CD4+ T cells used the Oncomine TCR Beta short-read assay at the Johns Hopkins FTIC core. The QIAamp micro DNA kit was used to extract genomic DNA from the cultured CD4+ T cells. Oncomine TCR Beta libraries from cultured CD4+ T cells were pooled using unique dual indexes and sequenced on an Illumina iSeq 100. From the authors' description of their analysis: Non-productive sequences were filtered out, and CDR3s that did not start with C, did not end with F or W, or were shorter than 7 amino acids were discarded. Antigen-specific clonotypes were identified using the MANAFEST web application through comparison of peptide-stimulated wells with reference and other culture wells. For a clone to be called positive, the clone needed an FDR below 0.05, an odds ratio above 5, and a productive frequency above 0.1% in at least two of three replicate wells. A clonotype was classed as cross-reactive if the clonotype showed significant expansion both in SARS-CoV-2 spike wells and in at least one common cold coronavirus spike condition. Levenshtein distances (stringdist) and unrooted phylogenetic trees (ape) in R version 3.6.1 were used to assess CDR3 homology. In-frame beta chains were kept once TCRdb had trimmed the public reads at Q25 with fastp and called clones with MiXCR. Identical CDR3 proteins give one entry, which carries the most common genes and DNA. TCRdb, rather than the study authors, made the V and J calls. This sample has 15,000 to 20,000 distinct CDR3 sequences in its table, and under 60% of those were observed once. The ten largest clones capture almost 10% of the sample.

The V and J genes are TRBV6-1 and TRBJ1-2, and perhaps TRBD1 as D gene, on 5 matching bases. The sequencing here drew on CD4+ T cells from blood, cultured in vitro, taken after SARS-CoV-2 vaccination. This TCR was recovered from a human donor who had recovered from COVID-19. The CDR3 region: CASSRGGYTF. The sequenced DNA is TGTGCCAGCAGTCGGGGGGGCTACACCTTC.